The clone carrying this T cell receptor beta chain was counted ten times or more. The data are from a study of T-cell reconstitution after alpha-beta-depleted transplantation in children. Using unique molecular identifiers, the investigators prepared the TCRbeta library. One entry per CDR3 protein, called by TCRdb with MiXCR from the PCR reads. This table has about 72,000 distinct CDR3 sequences, just under 7.5% appearing once. V shed 7 bases and J 7 bases; nucleotides not matched to a gene: 6. CDR1 is LNHDA and CDR2 is SQIVND in the germline V gene (reference sequence). This CDR3 has 12 amino acids. The genes are TRBV19 and TRBJ1-2; 7 bases are shared with TRBD1. The receptor's source is a human donor who donated a stem cell graft to a child with acute lymphoblastic leukemia. The specimen was PBMCs from the stem cell graft donor, collected from the stem cell graft. The CDR3 bases are TGTGCCAGTACGACAGGGATCCTTGGCTACACCTTC. Its protein product is CASTTGILGYTF. Looking up the rest from reference TRBV19 and TRBJ1-2 gives the full variable domain: DGGITQSPKYLFRKEGQNVTLSCEQNLNHDAMYWYRQDPGQGLRLIYYSQIVNDFQKGDIAEGYSVSREKKESFPLTVTSAQKNPTAFYLCASTTGILGYTFGSGTRLTVV.